This T cell receptor (beta chain) was profiled in a study of regulatory and conventional T cells in RAG deficiency. The study's findings and limits: Omenn syndrome and CID/AS patients had roughly 100-fold fewer unique Treg TCR beta sequences, versus approximately 9.6-fold elsewhere. Control T-cell subsets had markedly higher Shannon entropy and lower Simpson indices than RAG-deficient patients. Omenn patients showed >75% Treg-Tconv overlap and shorter CDR3 lengths.

Profiled with immunoSEQ multiplex PCR; TCRdb holds only in-frame clones, not every one. The sample lists 30,000 to 40,000 clones, about 80% occurring once. Notes on this clone: The antigen remains undetermined.

Conventional CD4+ T cells were sorted from blood as CD25-low CD127-high cells. This sample was also put to use in a study of regulatory T cells. That investigation notes: Primers: 52 TRBV forward and 13 TRBJ reverse. Regulatory T cells showed the strongest V-J pair restriction and V/J gene skewing among patient repertoires.

The material sequenced was CD4+ effector T cells sorted from blood. The receptor comes from a human donor in good health.

The CDR3, as DNA: TGCGCCAGCAGCTTAGTGGCAGGGGTGAACACTGAAGCTTTCTTT. Residues: CASSLVAGVNTEAFF. The genes are TRBV5-1 and TRBJ1-1, with D possibly being TRBD1 (6 bases). The CDR3 has 15 residues. Germline CDR1 is SGHRS and CDR2 is YFSETQ. V was cut by 2 bases and J by 0 bases, with 11 bases left in between.